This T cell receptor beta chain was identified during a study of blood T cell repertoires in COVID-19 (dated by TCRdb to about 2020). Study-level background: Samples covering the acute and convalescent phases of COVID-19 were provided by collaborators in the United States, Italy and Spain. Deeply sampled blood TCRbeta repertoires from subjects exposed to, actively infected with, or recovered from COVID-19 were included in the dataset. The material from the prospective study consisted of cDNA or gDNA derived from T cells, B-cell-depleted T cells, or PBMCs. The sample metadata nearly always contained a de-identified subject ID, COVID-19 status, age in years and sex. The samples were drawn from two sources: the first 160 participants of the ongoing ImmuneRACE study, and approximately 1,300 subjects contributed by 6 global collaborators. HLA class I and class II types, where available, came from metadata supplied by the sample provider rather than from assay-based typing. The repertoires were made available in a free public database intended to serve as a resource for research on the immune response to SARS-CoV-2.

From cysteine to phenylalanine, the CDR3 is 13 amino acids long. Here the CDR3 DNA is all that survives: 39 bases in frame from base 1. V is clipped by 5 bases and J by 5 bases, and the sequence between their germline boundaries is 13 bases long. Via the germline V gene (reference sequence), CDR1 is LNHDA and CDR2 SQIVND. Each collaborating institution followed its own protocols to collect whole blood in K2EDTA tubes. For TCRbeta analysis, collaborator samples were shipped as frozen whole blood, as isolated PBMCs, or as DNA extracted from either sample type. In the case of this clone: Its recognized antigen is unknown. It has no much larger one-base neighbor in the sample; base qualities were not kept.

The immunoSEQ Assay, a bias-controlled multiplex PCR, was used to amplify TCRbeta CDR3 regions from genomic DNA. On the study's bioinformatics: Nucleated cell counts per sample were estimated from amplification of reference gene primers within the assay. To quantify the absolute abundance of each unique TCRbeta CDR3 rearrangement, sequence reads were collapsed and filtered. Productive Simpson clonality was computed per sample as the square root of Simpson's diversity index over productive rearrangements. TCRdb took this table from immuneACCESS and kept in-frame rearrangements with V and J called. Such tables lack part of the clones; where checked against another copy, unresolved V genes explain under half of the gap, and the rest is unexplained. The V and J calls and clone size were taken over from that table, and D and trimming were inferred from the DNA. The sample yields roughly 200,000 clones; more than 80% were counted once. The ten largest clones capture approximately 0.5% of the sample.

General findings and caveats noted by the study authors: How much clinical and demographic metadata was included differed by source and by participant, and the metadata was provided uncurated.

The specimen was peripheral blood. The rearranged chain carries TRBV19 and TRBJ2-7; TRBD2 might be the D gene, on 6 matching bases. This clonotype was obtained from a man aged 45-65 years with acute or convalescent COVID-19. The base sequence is TGTGCCAGTAGTTCGGCGGAGGGCAACGAGCAGTACTTC. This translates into CASSSAEGNEQYF.